This is a list of T cell receptor beta chains from one sample in a study of blood T cell repertoires in COVID-19. Here immunoSEQ multiplex PCR was the method, and the copy in TCRdb shows in-frame clones only, minus some. The top ten clones hold roughly 4.8% of a sample with about 160,000 clones, 85% to 95% of them seen once. Sequencing was performed on peripheral blood. These receptors all stem from a woman aged 45-59 years with acute or convalescent COVID-19. Both conserved end residues are part of each CDR3. The D gene is left open where the match is weak. The size of a clone is reported for some rows only, either as once, few or many, or as a class for expanded clones.

d_gene: .; j_gene: TRBJ2-5; abundance: once; v_gene: TRBV29-1; CDR3aa: CSVESGSGETQYF; CDR3nt: TGCAGCGTTGAGAGTGGGTCAGGAGAGACCCAGTACTTC
d_gene: .; j_gene: TRBJ1-1; abundance: .; v_gene: TRBV18; CDR3aa: CASSALSDTEAFF; CDR3nt: TGTGCCAGCTCAGCACTGTCAGACACTGAAGCTTTCTTT
d_gene: .; j_gene: TRBJ2-1; abundance: .; v_gene: TRBV6-2/TRBV6-3; CDR3aa: CASSTAYNEQFF; CDR3nt: TGTGCCAGCAGTACAGCATACAATGAGCAGTTCTTC
d_gene: .; j_gene: TRBJ2-1; abundance: once; v_gene: TRBV30; CDR3aa: CAWSVDSSVPYNEQFF; CDR3nt: TGTGCCTGGAGTGTGGACAGCTCCGTCCCCTACAATGAGCAGTTCTTC
d_gene: TRBD1; j_gene: TRBJ2-3; abundance: .; v_gene: TRBV29-1; CDR3aa: CSVQGTGPYEPTDTQYF; CDR3nt: TGCAGCGTTCAAGGGACAGGACCCTACGAACCCACAGATACGCAGTATTTT
d_gene: .; j_gene: TRBJ1-1; abundance: .; v_gene: TRBV11-2; CDR3aa: CASSSQGGTEAFF; CDR3nt: TGTGCCAGCAGCTCGCAGGGAGGCACTGAAGCTTTCTTT
d_gene: .; j_gene: TRBJ1-5; abundance: .; v_gene: TRBV15; CDR3aa: CATSRDPGSNQPQHF; CDR3nt: TGTGCCACCAGCAGAGATCCCGGGAGCAATCAGCCCCAGCATTTT
d_gene: .; j_gene: TRBJ1-1; abundance: .; v_gene: TRBV9; CDR3aa: CASSGYMNTEAFF; CDR3nt: TGTGCCAGCAGCGGTTATATGAACACTGAAGCTTTCTTT
d_gene: .; j_gene: TRBJ2-5; abundance: .; v_gene: TRBV7-2; CDR3aa: CASSSPGTQYF; CDR3nt: TGTGCCAGCAGCTCCCCGGGGACCCAGTACTTC
d_gene: .; j_gene: TRBJ2-7; abundance: .; v_gene: TRBV9; CDR3aa: CASSSPSFPYEQYF; CDR3nt: TGTGCCAGCAGCTCCCCTAGCTTTCCCTACGAGCAGTACTTC
d_gene: .; j_gene: TRBJ2-1; abundance: .; v_gene: TRBV7-3; CDR3aa: CASSSAGHEQFF; CDR3nt: TGTGCCAGCAGCTCCGCTGGGCATGAGCAGTTCTTC
d_gene: .; j_gene: TRBJ1-4; abundance: .; v_gene: TRBV19; CDR3aa: CASNEKGVNEKLFF; CDR3nt: TGTGCCAGTAATGAAAAGGGGGTTAATGAAAAACTGTTTTTT
d_gene: .; j_gene: TRBJ1-5; abundance: .; v_gene: TRBV18; CDR3aa: CASSPQGGGDQPQHF; CDR3nt: TGTGCCAGCTCACCTCAGGGAGGAGGCGATCAGCCCCAGCATTTT
d_gene: .; j_gene: TRBJ2-5; abundance: .; v_gene: TRBV11-2; CDR3aa: CASSLEASETQYF; CDR3nt: TGTGCCAGCAGCTTAGAAGCGTCTGAGACCCAGTACTTC
d_gene: .; j_gene: TRBJ2-7; abundance: .; v_gene: TRBV11-2; CDR3aa: CASSLDPPPTGYEQYF; CDR3nt: TGTGCCAGCAGCTTAGATCCCCCTCCCACGGGCTACGAGCAGTACTTC